This T cell receptor beta chain was identified in a study of post-analysis software for immune sequencing data. Study-wide context: There were relapsing-remitting, secondary progressive and progressive-relapsing multiple sclerosis among the disease courses included. Notes on the study in general: F measure grouped same-batch samples tightly together. A significant reduction in normalized Chao1 diversity was observed in multiple sclerosis patients versus controls. TRBV segments more frequent in patients than in controls numbered five and included TRBV5-6, TRBV5-1 and TRBV20-1.

The CDR3 is 16 residues long. From germline, CDR1 is SEHNR and CDR2 FQNEAQ (reference sequence). Unique molecular identifiers were present in the TCR beta cDNA libraries. Yield was roughly 0.5 million cDNA molecules from around 1 to 9.1 million T cells. A single record per CDR3 protein comes from TCRdb applying MiXCR to the PCR reads. The profile shows hundreds of thousands of distinct CDR3 sequences, roughly 46% of them singletons. Worth noting for this clonotype: Its matching antigen is unknown. Germline is not matched at one junction end, which may reflect a read error.

The material sequenced was blood. This clonotype was obtained from a girl aged 10 to 17 with multiple sclerosis. The V and J genes are TRBV7-9 and TRBJ1-6; D not resolved. CDR3 in DNA: TGTGCCTGCAGCTTAGAGCCCAGCGGGGATAATTCACCCCTCCACTTT. This encodes CACSLEPSGDNSPLHF.